This passage covers 2 T cell receptor beta chains from one sample sequenced in a study of CD8+ T cells in alopecia areata. Following extraction, RNA underwent reverse transcription to cDNA, which served as the sequencing template. The repertoire was sequenced with immunoSEQ multiplex PCR; TCRdb's copy has only in-frame clones and lacks some. The repertoire includes fewer than 200,000 clones, around 60% of them detected once, and roughly 14% sits in the top ten. The sequences come from CD4+ T cells sorted from blood, collected at week 0. The receptor set was obtained from a human donor with alopecia areata.

The chain recombines TRBV25-1 with TRBJ2-3; 8 bases are a match to TRBD2. After removal of 2 bases from V and 6 bases from J, the junction contained 10 bases not matched to a gene. The germline gives CDR1 MGHDK, CDR2 SYGVNS. The CDR3 length is 16 residues. This CDR3 reads CASSEMGGGSLDTQYF. The CDR3 DNA is TGTGCCAGCAGTGAAATGGGCGGGGGGTCGTTGGATACGCAGTATTTT. The full variable domain, rest sourced from reference TRBV25-1 and TRBJ2-3, is EADIYQTPRYLVIGTGKKITLECSQTMGHDKMYWYQQDPGMELHLIHYSYGVNSTEKGDLSSESTVSRIRTEHFPLTLESARPSHTSQYLCASSEMGGGSLDTQYFGPGTRLTVL.

The CDR3 is CASSVAILAETQYF. The CDR3 DNA sequence: TGTGCCAGCAGCGTAGCAATCCTGGCCGAGACCCAGTACTTC. The chain couples TRBV9 to TRBJ2-5; no firm D call. The germline V and J ends were trimmed by 0 bases and 5 bases, with 11 bases remaining between them. The CDR3 consists of 14 residues. CDR1 SGDLS and CDR2 YYNGEE come from the germline V gene. The full variable domain, its missing parts supplied by reference TRBV9 and TRBJ2-5, is DSGVTQTPKHLITATGQRVTLRCSPRSGDLSVYWYQQSLDQGLQFLIQYYNGEERAKGNILERFSAQQFPDLHSELNLSSLELGDSALYFCASSVAILAETQYFGPGTRLLVL.